This T cell receptor beta chain was profiled in a study of T cell clones after liver transplantation. The table came from immunoSEQ multiplex PCR; TCRdb's copy has only in-frame clones and leaves some out. The sample contains approximately 71,000 clones, 80% to 95% of which appear only once. Source: CD4+ T cells from blood, taken less than 26 months after liver transplant. The TCR originated in a human patient who received a liver transplant. Some T cells may be supplied by the graft donor.

CDR3 protein: CSVRGGLLSYEQYF. The CDR3, as DNA: TGCAGCGTCCGAGGGGGGCTCCTCTCCTACGAGCAGTACTTC. The V and J genes are TRBV29-1 and TRBJ2-7; D may match TRBD1 or TRBD2 (6 bases each). Germline CDR1 SQVTM, CDR2 ANQGSEA. The V gene lost 6 bases and the J gene lost 0 bases, with 15 bases spanning the gap. This CDR3 contains 14 residues.